The 10 T cell receptor beta chains in this list originate from one sample, sequenced in a study of T-cell memory formation after mild COVID-19. TCRdb re-called the 5' RACE reads through MiXCR, storing one row per CDR3 protein. The sample yields approximately 340,000 distinct CDR3 sequences, about 15% seen once. Sequencing was done on a sample of PBMCs or a T cell subset sorted from them (not recorded which). These receptors were obtained from a man aged 18-30 years who had mild COVID-19 (a few samples of this study predate the infection). Cell type and time point are not known.

This clonotype was seen just once. The V and J genes are TRBV28 and TRBJ1-5; no reliable D call. Looked up from germline, CDR1 is MDHEN and CDR2 is SYDVKM. Trimming stripped 3 bases from V and 3 bases from J, with 3 bases between. The CDR3 is made up of 12 amino acids. CDR3 DNA: TGTGCCAGCAGTTTCTTCAATCAGCCCCAGCATTTT. The encoded protein is CASSFFNQPQHF.

This clonotype was counted a few times. The gene calls are TRBV7-8 and TRBJ2-5; the match to TRBD2 covers 13 bases. This CDR3 comprises 17 residues. The ends lost 4 bases at V and 4 bases at J; junction bases unmatched: 9. The germline CDR1 and CDR2 sequences are SGHVS and FQNEAQ. In DNA form, the CDR3 reads TGTGCCAGCAGCTCTGGGACTAGCGGGGCCCTGGTAGAGACCCAGTACTTC. It translates to CASSSGTSGALVETQYF.

The sample holds a few counts of this clonotype. This chain uses TRBV7-2 with TRBJ1-4; D ambiguous. Germline V gives CDR1 SGHTA, CDR2 FQGNSA. The CDR3 totals 14 residues. V lost 2 bases and J lost 4, with 8 bases in between. As DNA, the CDR3 is TGTGCCAGCAGCTTATCGTGGATTAATGAAAAACTGTTTTTT. The encoded protein is CASSLSWINEKLFF.

This clonotype turned up a few times. The V call is TRBV20-1, the J call TRBJ1-2, with TRBD1 matching 11 bases. Germline CDR1 reads DFQATT; CDR2 reads SNEGSKA (reference sequence). V was pared by 5 bases and J by 8 bases, with 7 bases of the junction left unmatched. The CDR3 is 13 residues long. The chain's CDR3 is CSAPPGQGVGYTF. Here the CDR3 DNA reads TGCAGTGCTCCTCCGGGACAGGGGGTCGGCTACACCTTC.

This clonotype was found a few times. The gene calls are TRBV4-3 and TRBJ2-7; D might be TRBD2 (5 bases). The CDR3 sequence is 12 residues long. V was trimmed by 1 base and J by 6 bases, leaving 7 bases between them. Germline-derived CDR1 and CDR2 are LGHNA and YSLEER. CDR3 sequence reads: CASSQVGGEQYF. CDR3 in DNA: TGCGCCAGCAGCCAAGTAGGAGGCGAGCAGTACTTC.

This clonotype was recorded at least ten times. The chain uses TRBV7-9 and TRBJ1-4; D unclear. From germline, CDR1 is SEHNR and CDR2 FQNEAQ (reference sequence). Between the trimmed V and J ends, which lost 5 bases and 0 bases, there was a span of 7 bases. The CDR3 is 14 amino acids. CDR3 DNA sequence: TGTGCCAGCAGCCTAGTCCCAACTAATGAAAAACTGTTTTTT. Translating gives CASSLVPTNEKLFF.

Many counts were recorded for this clonotype. The chain carries TRBV4-3 and TRBJ2-6; D is uncertain. With 5 bases removed from V and 0 bases from J, the gap between germline ends came to 5 bases. CDR1 and CDR2 from the germline V gene are LGHNA and YSLEER. The CDR3 has 14 amino acids. CDR3 region: CASSGLSGANVLTF. CDR3 DNA sequence: TGCGCCAGCAGCGGGCTCTCTGGGGCCAACGTCCTGACTTTC.

CDR3 nucleotides: TGTGCCAGCAGCCCACGGACAGGGTCGGACACTGAAGCTTTCTTT. Protein sequence: CASSPRTGSDTEAFF. The rearrangement links TRBV7-8 to TRBJ1-1, with 8 bases matching TRBD1. V was pared by 5 bases and J by 3 bases, with 8 bases of the junction left unmatched. Germline V gene data show CDR1 as SGHVS and CDR2 as FQNEAQ. The CDR3 totals 15 residues.

V usage is TRBV14 and J usage is TRBJ2-1, with a possible D match to TRBD2 (6 bases). The V and J ends lost 1 base and 2 bases respectively, with 6 bases between them. There are 14 residues in the CDR3. Germline CDR1 reads SGHDN; CDR2 reads FVKESK. DNA for the CDR3: TGTGCCAGCAGCCAAGCTAGCGCCTACAATGAGCAGTTCTTC. Translated, it gives CASSQASAYNEQFF.

This chain joins TRBV18 and TRBJ1-6; a possible D gene is TRBD1 (6 bases). Germline CDR1 KGHSH, CDR2 LQKENI. The V and J ends lost 2 bases and 6 bases respectively, with 11 bases between them. This CDR3 is 15 amino acids long. The CDR3: CASSPNREINSPLHF. The CDR3 DNA sequence: TGTGCCAGCTCACCAAACAGGGAAATTAATTCACCCCTCCACTTT.